This entry lists 19 T cell receptor beta chains sequenced from one sample in a study of breast tumors, draining lymph nodes, adjacent tissues. Using its own MiXCR run on the multiplex PCR reads, TCRdb lists one record per CDR3 protein. The top ten clones hold approximately 1% of a sample with more than 250,000 distinct CDR3 sequences, under 35% of them seen once. Samples came from axillary lymph nodes draining the breast cancer. Sample: axillary lymph node tissue. The receptors originated from a female donor with breast cancer. Some clones in this sample may be carry-over from other donors' samples.

This clonotype showed up many times. J is TRBJ1-2 and V is TRBV6-5; 7 bases are a match to TRBD1. This CDR3 is built from 14 residues. Germline CDR1 is MNHEY and CDR2 is SVGAGI. Trimming took 6 bases from V and 7 from J; bases not matched to a gene: 11. CDR3 in DNA: TGTGCCAGCAGGCTAATACAGGGGCTATCTGGCTACACCTTC. Translated: CASRLIQGLSGYTF.

This clonotype has at least ten counts. The CDR3 protein is CAINQGQGDEQYF. CDR3 bases: TGTGCCATCAACCAGGGACAGGGTGACGAGCAGTACTTC. The V gene is TRBV10-3, the J gene TRBJ2-7; 9 positions agree with TRBD1. Per the germline V gene, CDR1 is ENHRY and CDR2 is SYGVKD. The CDR3 has 13 residues. V shed 7 bases, J shed 5 bases, and the junction held 6 bases outside the gene matches.

This clonotype was seen more than once but under ten times. The DNA of the CDR3 is TGTGCCAGCAGCTCGGGGGCTTACGAGCAGTACTTC. It is translated as CASSSGAYEQYF. The V call is TRBV2, the J call TRBJ2-7; either TRBD1 or TRBD2 may supply D (6 bases each). The V end lost 6 bases, the J end lost 4 bases, and 10 bases lay between the germline ends. Germline CDR1 reads SNHLY; CDR2 reads FYNNEI. This CDR3 is 12 amino acids long.

V and J are TRBV30 and TRBJ1-5, with no clear D. The CDR3 consists of 14 residues. The germline V and J ends were trimmed by 4 bases and 3 bases, with 13 bases remaining between them. Germline CDR1 is GTSNPN and CDR2 is SVGIG (reference sequence). The CDR3 sequence is CAWNERSVNQPQHF. The DNA of the CDR3 is TGTGCCTGGAACGAACGCTCGGTCAATCAGCCCCAGCATTTT.

Ten or more counts support this clonotype. The chain employs TRBV7-9 and TRBJ1-4; D not certain. The CDR3 sequence is 13 residues long. Germline V gives CDR1 SEHNR, CDR2 FQNEAQ (reference sequence). The V and J ends lost 5 bases and 4 bases respectively, with 8 bases between them. The CDR3 loop reads CASSRANNEKLFF. The DNA for the CDR3 is TGTGCCAGCAGCCGGGCGAATAATGAAAAACTGTTTTTT.

This clonotype was detected many times. The chain uses TRBV20-1 and TRBJ2-1, with 10 nucleotides matching TRBD2. The V and J ends lost 0 bases and 8 bases, in that order; junction bases with no gene match: 10. Germline V gene data show CDR1 as DFQATT and CDR2 as SNEGSKA (reference sequence). This CDR3 has 16 residues. DNA for the CDR3: TGCAGTGCTAGAGATTTCAGAACTAGCGGGAAAGATGAGCAGTTCTTC. Amino acids: CSARDFRTSGKDEQFF.

This clonotype was counted ten times or more. This chain links TRBV20-1 with TRBJ1-5; 7 nucleotides line up with TRBD1. Trimming took 6 bases from V and 5 from J; bases not matched to a gene: 10. The CDR3 is 14 amino acids. The germline gives CDR1 DFQATT, CDR2 SNEGSKA (reference sequence). The DNA for the CDR3 is TGCAGTGCCGCTAGTCAGGGGGTTGATCAGCCCCAGCATTTT. This sequence encodes CSAASQGVDQPQHF.

This clonotype was recorded many times. This chain uses TRBV6-1 with TRBJ2-3; 11 nucleotides match TRBD2. Trimming removed 6 bases from V and 2 bases from J; junction bases left unmatched: 7. Looked up from germline, CDR1 is MNHNS and CDR2 is SASEGT. The CDR3 is made up of 16 amino acids. The CDR3 coding sequence is TGTGCCAGCAGGCCCCTAGCGGGGGGAAACACAGATACGCAGTATTTT. This translates into CASRPLAGGNTDTQYF.

This clonotype has ten or more counts. CDR3 loop: CASSSMSVEQFF. The CDR3 nucleotides read TGTGCCAGCAGCTCTATGAGCGTTGAGCAGTTCTTC. The V and J genes are TRBV11-3 and TRBJ2-1; D gene ambiguous. The V end was cut by 4 bases, the J end by 9 bases, with 10 bases between. The CDR3 contains 12 residues. From germline, CDR1 is SGHNT and CDR2 YENEEA.

This clonotype was observed a handful of times. The chain carries TRBV5-4 and TRBJ2-3; 7 bases agree with TRBD2. Germline V gives CDR1 SGHNT, CDR2 YYREEE (reference sequence). CDR3 length equals 16 residues. With 3 bases clipped from V and 3 bases from J, the junction kept 10 bases outside the gene matches. CDR3 protein: CASSSRLAMGTDTQYF. The DNA of the CDR3 is TGTGCCAGCAGCTCGCGACTAGCAATGGGAACAGATACGCAGTATTTT.

This clonotype came up many times. The chain links TRBV5-5 to TRBJ2-5; 13 bases agree with TRBD2. This CDR3 has 16 residues. Germline V gene sequence: CDR1 SGHKS, CDR2 YYEKEE (reference sequence). Losses at the gene ends were 4 bases for V and 4 bases for J; bases not matched to a gene: 7. CDR3: CASSPGLAGVLETQYF. The CDR3 nucleotides read TGTGCCAGCAGCCCTGGACTAGCGGGGGTTTTAGAGACCCAGTACTTC.

The chain recombines TRBV15 with TRBJ1-2; 7 nucleotides align to TRBD1. After removal of 1 base from V and 7 bases from J, the junction contained 12 bases not matched to a gene. The CDR3 totals 16 residues. Germline lookup yields CDR1 LNHNV and CDR2 YYDKDF (reference sequence). The DNA for the CDR3 is TGTGCCACCAGCAGAGGGCCGGGACAGCGGGGAGGTGGCTACACCTTC. It specifies CATSRGPGQRGGGYTF.

With respect to this clonotype: Just one base apart from a much larger clone, this may be a read error. The DNA of the CDR3 is TGTGCCAGCAGTGACGGCGGGAGCAGGGGCACCGGGGGGCTGTTTTTT. This codes for CASSDGGSRGTGGLFF. This sequence joins TRBV6-4 and TRBJ2-2, with a possible D match to TRBD2 (7 bases). Germline V CDR1 and CDR2: MRHNA, SNTAGT. The CDR3 is 16 amino acids.

Many counts were recorded for this clonotype. The J gene is TRBJ2-1, the V gene TRBV10-1; 12 nucleotides line up with TRBD2. The germline V gene encodes CDR1 WNHNN and CDR2 SYGVQD (reference sequence). The CDR3 contains 16 residues. The V gene end was trimmed by 3 bases and the J gene end by 9 bases; junction bases not matched to a gene: 9. The CDR3 protein is CASSDSGTSGRVEQFF. DNA for the CDR3: TGCGCCAGCAGTGACTCCGGGACTAGCGGGCGTGTTGAGCAGTTCTTC.

On this clonotype itself: At one end, the junction sequence differs from germline, possibly due to a read error. The chain carries TRBV7-9 and TRBJ2-2; perhaps TRBD1 as D (6 bases). This CDR3 is 16 amino acids long. The germline V gene has CDR1 SEHNR and CDR2 FQNEAQ (reference sequence). CDR3 sequence reads: CARSQRTGLNTGELSF. The CDR3 DNA follows: TGTGCCAGGAGCCAAAGAACAGGGCTGAACACCGGGGAGCTGTCTTTT. The full variable domain, with the rest looked up from reference TRBV7-9 and TRBJ2-2, is DTGVSQNPRHKITKRGQNVTFRCDPISEHNRLYWYRQTLGQGPEFLTYFQNEAQLEKSRLLSDRFSAERPKGSFSTLEIQRTEQGDSAMYLCARSQRTGLNTGELSFGEGSRLTVL.

The table lists this clonotype with a count of one. The junction shows a germline mismatch at one end, possibly a read error. The rearrangement links TRBV7-9 to TRBJ1-3; D not resolved. CDR3 size: 17 residues. CDR1 SEHNR and CDR2 FQNEAQ come from the germline V gene (reference sequence). CDR3 DNA: TGCGCCAGCAGCTCCCTGTCGGCAGGCGTCTCTGGAACCCCCATATATTTT. It is translated as CASSSLSAGVSGTPIYF.

This clonotype has more than one count but fewer than ten. A much larger clonotype is one base distant, so this may be a read error. The V call is TRBV7-3, the J call TRBJ2-3; 7 bases align to TRBD1. In germline, CDR1 is SGHTA, CDR2 FQGTGA. The CDR3 has 18 residues. CDR3 nucleotide sequence: TGTGCCAGCAGCTTAACGGGGCTAGGGGGCTTTGGCACACATACGCAGTATTTT. This codes for CASSLTGLGGFGTHTQYF.

This clonotype has a single count. This clone may be a read error of a much larger clone one base away. The V and J genes are TRBV9 and TRBJ2-7; perhaps TRBD2 as D (6 bases). Germline V CDR1 and CDR2: SGDLS, YYNGEE. The CDR3 is 15 residues long. The CDR3 sequence is CASSVGGESSYERYF. The CDR3 DNA follows: TGTGCCAGCAGCGTAGGGGGGGAGAGCTCCTACGAGCGGTACTTC.

The rearrangement links TRBV13 to TRBJ2-4; D might be TRBD1 (6 bases). The V gene's germline CDR1 is PRHDT and CDR2 FYEKMQ (reference sequence). The V end was cut by 4 bases, the J end by 16 bases, with 29 bases between. The CDR3 runs 16 residues. The CDR3 DNA reads TGTGCCAGCAGCTCAGGGGCTACTTCAGGGGCAACTAAACTTTACTTC. Translating it yields CASSSGATSGATKLYF.